One sample yielded the 3 T cell receptor beta chains listed below, sequenced in a study of T cells in Graves' hyperthyroidism and ophthalmopathy. Researchers amplified the TCR beta CDR3 regions from RNA transcripts. An initial round of RT-PCR targeting the TCR CDR3 relied on the HTBI primer set. TCRdb called the multiplex PCR reads again in MiXCR, with one record for every CDR3 protein. Of about 500,000 distinct CDR3 sequences in the sample, 15% to 20% are singletons; the top ten hold 18%. Sample: blood. Receptors were obtained from a young woman with Graves' hyperthyroidism.

This clonotype has a count of ten or more. The chain employs TRBV7-2 and TRBJ2-3, with D perhaps TRBD2 (6 bases). V dropped 5 bases and J dropped 1 base, with 16 bases sitting between them. Germline V gene sequence: CDR1 SGHTA, CDR2 FQGNSA. CDR3 length: 16 amino acids. This CDR3 reads CASSQRRARGTDTQYF. CDR3 nucleotide sequence: TGTGCCAGCAGCCAACGGAGGGCCCGGGGCACAGATACGCAGTATTTT.

At least ten counts were recorded for this clonotype. This chain joins TRBV7-2 and TRBJ2-7; 9 bases align to TRBD1. J was trimmed by 4 bases and V by 8 bases; bases with no gene match: 9. The CDR3 has 14 amino acids. Germline CDR1 reads SGHTA; CDR2 reads FQGNSA. Here the CDR3 DNA reads TGTGCCAGCTTACCGGGACAGGGATTGTACGAGCAGTACTTC. Amino acid sequence: CASLPGQGLYEQYF.

V gene TRBV10-2 combines with J gene TRBJ2-1; tentatively, D is TRBD1 (5 bases). The V gene lost 1 base and the J gene lost 5 bases, with 21 bases spanning the gap. Germline V CDR1 and CDR2: WSHSY, SAAADI. The CDR3 runs 18 residues. As DNA, the CDR3 is TGCGCCAGCAGTGAGTTGAGAAGGACATTCGCAACTAACAATGAGCAGTTCTTC. This sequence encodes CASSELRRTFATNNEQFF.